Only a few counts were recorded for the clone carrying this T cell receptor (beta chain). Its target is not known. These data belong to a study of T-cell memory formation after mild COVID-19. The CDR3 sequence is 15 residues long. V was trimmed by 6 bases and J by 7 bases, leaving 19 bases between them. The germline V gene encodes CDR1 LNHNV and CDR2 YYDKDF (reference sequence). Whole-study results and caveats: Whether second-wave clones peaking at day 37 were SARS-CoV-2 specific went unconfirmed. Shrinking CD4+ clones were chiefly CM and EM; CD8+ ones were chiefly EMRA. Contracting clones from day 15 to 85 had balanced CD4/CD8; later expanders favoured CD4+.

TCRdb redid the calling of the 5' RACE reads with MiXCR, one entry per CDR3 protein. Of more than 110,000 distinct CDR3 sequences listed, 25% were seen once; the top ten hold approximately 25%. The chain joins TRBV15 to TRBJ1-5; D is uncertain. The receptor was isolated from an adult woman who had mild COVID-19 (a few samples of this study predate the infection). Cell type and time point are not known. What was sequenced was PBMCs or a T cell subset sorted from them (not recorded which). The CDR3 is CATRAGDFGKQPQHF. The CDR3 nucleotides read TGTGCCACCAGGGCAGGAGATTTTGGGAAGCAGCCCCAGCATTTT.